The next 28 T cell receptor beta chains were all read from a single sample in a study of blood T cell repertoires in COVID-19. Generated by immunoSEQ multiplex PCR, the TCRdb table keeps only in-frame clones and is missing some. The repertoire holds about 220,000 clones, with 88% as singletons. Sequenced sample: PBMCs or T cells enriched from blood (not recorded which). The receptors shown here come from a woman in her twenties or thirties who had recovered from COVID-19.

V gene TRBV27 combines with J gene TRBJ1-3; possibly TRBD1 for D (5 bases). The V and J ends lost 4 bases and 10 bases respectively, with 14 bases between them. This CDR3 has 13 amino acids. Germline V gene lookup returns CDR1 MNHEY and CDR2 SMNVEV (reference sequence). As DNA, the CDR3 is TGTGCCAGCAGTTGGTCGGGGGGAGGGACCATATATTTT. This translates into CASSWSGGGTIYF.

The V and J genes are TRBV18 and TRBJ1-1; possibly TRBD1 for D (5 bases). CDR1 and CDR2 from the germline V gene are KGHSH and LQKENI. The CDR3 length is 16 residues. V was trimmed by 1 base and J by 1 base, leaving 13 bases between them. The CDR3 here is CASSPQAGHANTEAFF. In nucleotides, the CDR3 is TGTGCCAGCTCACCACAGGCCGGACACGCGAACACTGAAGCTTTCTTT.

The chain is built from TRBV27 and TRBJ2-2, with a possible D match to TRBD2 (6 bases). In germline, CDR1 is MNHEY, CDR2 SMNVEV (reference sequence). This CDR3 has 13 amino acids. The V and J ends lost 7 bases and 10 bases respectively, with 16 bases between them. In nucleotides, the CDR3 is TGTGCCAGCACCGGTCGGGGGACGGTGGAGCTGTTTTTT. Its protein product is CASTGRGTVELFF.

V is TRBV24-1 and J is TRBJ1-4, with 7 bases aligning to TRBD1. J lost 7 bases, V lost 1 base, and 11 bases had no gene match. Germline V CDR1 and CDR2: KGHDR, SFDVKD. This CDR3 comprises 17 residues. The CDR3 is CATSDLPTGVGAEKLFF. CDR3 nucleotides: TGTGCCACCAGTGATTTACCAACAGGGGTAGGTGCTGAAAAACTGTTTTTT.

The V gene is TRBV4-2, the J gene TRBJ1-6; D is undetermined. With 0 bases removed from V and 9 bases from J, the gap between germline ends came to 9 bases. The CDR3 runs 14 residues. Germline V lookup: CDR1 LGHNA, CDR2 YNFKEQ. Here the CDR3 reads CASSQDGRFSPLHF. The CDR3 DNA is TGTGCCAGCAGCCAAGATGGGAGGTTTTCACCCCTCCACTTT.

In its sample, this clone was seen once. The rearrangement uses TRBV19 and TRBJ1-4, with 8 nucleotides matching TRBD1. In germline, CDR1 is LNHDA, CDR2 SQIVND (reference sequence). This CDR3 contains 14 residues. V lost 3 bases and J lost 7; bases outside the gene matches: 4. CDR3 DNA sequence: TGTGCCAGTAGTATTCAGGGGGCATTTGAAAAACTGTTTTTT. Translation gives CASSIQGAFEKLFF.

The chain carries TRBV4-1 and TRBJ2-7, with 8 positions matching TRBD1. Losses at the gene ends were 3 bases for V and 3 bases for J; bases not matched to a gene: 10. Germline V CDR1 and CDR2: MGHRA, YSYEKL. CDR3 length equals 16 residues. DNA of the CDR3: TGCGCCAGCAGCCAGGACCGGGACAGGATTTTCTACGAGCAGTACTTC. Its translation is CASSQDRDRIFYEQYF.

This chain joins TRBV10-3 and TRBJ2-3; D is perhaps TRBD2 (6 bases). There are 15 residues in the CDR3. The V and J ends lost 3 bases and 5 bases respectively, with 15 bases between them. The germline gives CDR1 ENHRY, CDR2 SYGVKD. The CDR3 region is CAISDLPSVKDTQYF. Written as DNA, the CDR3 is TGTGCCATCAGTGATCTGCCTAGCGTTAAAGATACGCAGTATTTT.

The V gene is TRBV7-9, the J gene TRBJ1-2, with no clear D. The CDR3 is made up of 12 amino acids. V gave up 2 bases and J gave up 8 bases, with 9 bases separating them. Germline assignment: CDR1 SEHNR and CDR2 FQNEAQ (reference sequence). The CDR3 DNA reads TGTGCCAGCAGCTTAAATGGAGAAGGCTACACCTTC. As protein: CASSLNGEGYTF.

The V call is TRBV12-3 or TRBV12-4, the J call TRBJ1-1; 7 positions match TRBD1. The CDR3 has 13 amino acids. J gave up 1 base and V 4 bases, and 0 bases lay outside the gene matches. The CDR3 protein is CASSWTGNTEAFF. The CDR3 region has the DNA TGTGCCAGCAGTTGGACAGGGAACACTGAAGCTTTCTTT.

The chain links TRBV7-7 to TRBJ1-6; 8 nucleotides match TRBD1. V was clipped by 4 bases and J by 3 bases; unmatched bases: 8. CDR1 SSHAT and CDR2 FNYEAQ come from the germline V gene (reference sequence). CDR3 length equals 17 residues. The CDR3 DNA reads TGTGCCAGCAGCTGCGACCAGGGGGCCCACTATAATTCACCCCTCCACTTT. It is translated as CASSCDQGAHYNSPLHF.

The V gene is TRBV2, the J gene TRBJ2-5; weak D call: TRBD1 (5 bases). Trimming removed 4 bases from V and 4 bases from J, with 13 bases in between. CDR1 is SNHLY, CDR2 FYNNEI, per germline. The CDR3 is 14 residues long. As DNA, the CDR3 is TGTGCCAGCAGTGTTGCAGGGATAGGAGAGACCCAGTACTTC. This translates into CASSVAGIGETQYF.

The chain links TRBV12-3 or TRBV12-4 to TRBJ1-3; D ambiguous. Trimming pared 9 bases from V and 5 bases from J, leaving 5 bases between. There are 10 residues in the CDR3. The CDR3 region has the DNA TGTGCCAGAGAGAGAAACACCATATATTTT. It specifies CARERNTIYF.

The rearrangement links TRBV12-3 or TRBV12-4 to TRBJ2-4, with 7 bases that match TRBD2. The ends lost 2 bases at V and 12 bases at J; junction bases unmatched: 7. The CDR3 consists of 13 residues. The CDR3 nucleotides are TGTGCCAGCAGTTTAACAGCTAGCGGTGATCAGTACTTC. This codes for CASSLTASGDQYF.

Concerning this clone: One end of the junction fails to match germline, which may point to a read error. J is TRBJ1-2 and V is TRBV5-1, with D perhaps matching TRBD1 (5 bases). The CDR3 has 11 amino acids. Germline CDR1 SGHRS, CDR2 YFSETQ. CDR3 sequence: CACREDYGYTF. As DNA, the CDR3 is TGCGCCTGCAGGGAGGACTATGGCTACACCTTC.

The chain has TRBV9 and TRBJ1-1; TRBD1 matches 7 bases. Trimming took 3 bases from V and 0 from J; bases not matched to a gene: 8. Germline CDR1 is SGDLS and CDR2 is YYNGEE. This CDR3 region has 16 residues. The CDR3: CASSAPRQGLNTEAFF. The CDR3 DNA follows: TGTGCCAGCAGCGCCCCTCGACAGGGCTTGAACACTGAAGCTTTCTTT.

The CDR3, as DNA: TGTGCCAGCAGCCGGGACTATGAAAAACTGTTTTTT. This gives the protein CASSRDYEKLFF. This chain links TRBV5-4 with TRBJ1-4; tentatively, D is TRBD1 (5 bases). This CDR3 is 12 amino acids long. Germline V lookup: CDR1 SGHNT, CDR2 YYREEE (reference sequence). V lost 4 bases and J 6 bases, leaving 7 bases between the germline ends.

The chain employs TRBV9 and TRBJ2-3; 11 bases match TRBD2. Germline values: CDR1 SGDLS, CDR2 YYNGEE. V was clipped by 0 bases and J by 6 bases; unmatched bases: 6. There are 16 residues in the CDR3. The DNA of the CDR3 is TGTGCCAGCAGCGTAGTCGTTAGCGGGGGGGCGGATACGCAGTATTTT. It translates to CASSVVVSGGADTQYF.

The chain links TRBV4-2 to TRBJ1-6, with D unresolved. Germline V gene lookup returns CDR1 LGHNA and CDR2 YNFKEQ. There are 14 residues in the CDR3. V dropped 3 bases and J dropped 5 bases, with 8 bases sitting between them. CDR3 residues: CASSQGGDNSPLHF. As DNA, the CDR3 is TGTGCCAGCAGCCAGGGAGGAGATAATTCACCCCTCCACTTT.

J is TRBJ1-5 and V is TRBV5-8; 10 nucleotides agree with TRBD1. The CDR3 length is 15 residues. From germline, CDR1 is SGHTS and CDR2 YDEGEE. V shed 2 bases, J shed 5 bases, and the junction held 4 bases outside the gene matches. The CDR3: CASSLGTGEYQPQHF. CDR3 sequence (DNA): TGTGCCAGCAGCTTAGGGACAGGGGAGTATCAGCCCCAGCATTTT.

The chain employs TRBV5-1 and TRBJ1-1; no clear D. V was pared by 0 bases and J by 1 base, with 10 bases between. The CDR3 runs 15 residues. CDR1 SGHRS and CDR2 YFSETQ come from the germline V gene. CDR3 nucleotide sequence: TGCGCCAGCAGCTTGGTGGGCACCCAGAACACTGAAGCTTTCTTT. This gives the protein CASSLVGTQNTEAFF.

The chain carries TRBV9 and TRBJ2-3, with 11 bases fitting TRBD2. V was clipped by 3 bases and J by 3 bases; unmatched bases: 6. The CDR3 is 16 amino acids. CDR1 is SGDLS and CDR2 is YYNGEE in the germline V gene. CDR3 sequence (DNA): TGTGCCAGCAGCGGAAAAACTAGCGGGGGAACAGATACGCAGTATTTT. This translates into CASSGKTSGGTDTQYF.

The chain couples TRBV27 to TRBJ1-2; 7 positions agree with TRBD1. V gave up 7 bases and J gave up 0 bases; unmatched junction bases: 11. There are 16 residues in the CDR3. Germline V gene lookup returns CDR1 MNHEY and CDR2 SMNVEV (reference sequence). The CDR3 here is CASTPSQGEANYGYTF. CDR3 nucleotide sequence: TGTGCCAGCACCCCTTCTCAGGGGGAAGCTAACTATGGCTACACCTTC.

The chain has TRBV7-6 and TRBJ2-7; the match to TRBD1 covers 11 bases. Germline V gene data show CDR1 as SGHVS and CDR2 as FNYEAQ. Germline trimming cut 2 bases from V and 7 bases from J; bases unmatched to any gene: 10. The CDR3 is made up of 16 amino acids. The CDR3, as DNA: TGTGCCAGCAGCTTATTCGGGACAGGGGGTCTTAGGGAGCAGTACTTC. Translating gives CASSLFGTGGLREQYF.

The chain recombines TRBV18 with TRBJ2-2; tentatively, D is TRBD1 (6 bases). The CDR3 runs to 15 residues. Trimming stripped 0 bases from V and 1 base from J, with 6 bases between. The germline V gene has CDR1 KGHSH and CDR2 LQKENI. CDR3: CASSPPQGNTGELFF. The CDR3, as DNA: TGTGCCAGCTCACCACCACAGGGGAACACCGGGGAGCTGTTTTTT.

The chain couples TRBV2 to TRBJ1-5; 9 bases are shared with TRBD1. The CDR3 length is 14 residues. V gave up 7 bases and J gave up 4 bases; unmatched junction bases: 5. The V gene's germline CDR1 is SNHLY and CDR2 FYNNEI. The CDR3 here is CASTTGQGNQPQHF. The CDR3 coding sequence is TGTGCCAGCACTACTGGACAGGGGAATCAGCCCCAGCATTTT.

This chain links TRBV5-6 with TRBJ2-7, with 10 bases aligning to TRBD1. After removal of 4 bases from V and 4 bases from J, the junction contained 5 bases not matched to a gene. In germline, CDR1 is SGHDT, CDR2 YYEEEE. CDR3 size: 14 residues. DNA for the CDR3: TGTGCCAGCAGCCCCCGGGACAGGGGATACGAGCAGTACTTC. This encodes CASSPRDRGYEQYF.

The V gene is TRBV19, the J gene TRBJ1-1; TRBD1 aligns across 11 bases. Germline CDR1 LNHDA, CDR2 SQIVND (reference sequence). V shed 0 bases and J 11 bases; nucleotides not matched to a gene: 8. This CDR3 is built from 15 residues. As DNA, the CDR3 is TGTGCCAGTAGTATAGATTGGACAGGGGGCGGAGGGGCTTTCTTT. It yields the protein CASSIDWTGGGGAFF.